Below, 2 T cell receptor beta chains from the same sample are listed, as sequenced in a study of blood T cell repertoires in COVID-19 (dated by TCRdb to about 2020). Library method: the immunoSEQ multiplex PCR assay. TCRdb limited this immuneACCESS table to in-frame rearrangements with V and J called. A share of clones is missing; checked studies link under half to unresolved V genes, and the rest is unexplained. The sample table records about 150,000 clones; around four fifths of these occur just once. The ten largest account for 2.5% to 3% of the sample. Material for sequencing was peripheral blood. The receptors originated from an elderly woman with COVID-19, enrolled during active disease.

This clone was picked up one time. The gene calls are TRBV28 and TRBJ1-2, with D perhaps matching TRBD1 (6 bases). The CDR3 is 15 residues long. CDR1 is MDHEN and CDR2 is SYDVKM in the germline V gene. Trimming left V 4 bases short and J 2 bases short, with 14 bases between. CDR3 DNA: TGTGCCAGCAGTTCGTCTAAGGGGGTGAACTATGGCTACACCTTC. This codes for CASSSSKGVNYGYTF.

V gene TRBV6-1 combines with J gene TRBJ2-3; D is perhaps TRBD1 (5 bases). Germline lookup yields CDR1 MNHNS and CDR2 SASEGT. Trimming took off 1 base at V and 6 bases at J, with 5 bases between the two ends. The length of the CDR3 is 12 residues. CDR3 DNA sequence: TGTGCCAGCAGTGAAGGGGGCGATACGCAGTATTTT. It encodes CASSEGGDTQYF.